Listed here are 15 T cell receptor beta chains from one sample, sequenced in a study of T-cell reconstitution after alpha-beta-depleted transplantation in children. Whole-study results and caveats: Newly generated T cells supplied most T-cell counts and diversity one year post-transplant.

Unique molecular identifiers tagged the TCRbeta library. TCRdb re-called the PCR reads through MiXCR, storing one row per CDR3 protein. Of about 300,000 distinct CDR3 sequences listed, roughly 8.2% are singletons. No antigens are known for them. The sequencing here drew on peripheral blood, taken 360 days after TCRalphabeta/CD19-depleted stem cell transplant. These receptors were taken from a female patient aged 2 to 10 who had a stem cell transplant for Fanconi anemia, so the T cells may come from the graft donor.

This clonotype was seen repeatedly, ten times or more. The chain is built from TRBV20-1 and TRBJ2-5; weak D call: TRBD2 (5 bases). The CDR3 consists of 14 residues. CDR1 is DFQATT, CDR2 SNEGSKA, per germline (reference sequence). Trimming cost V 0 bases and J 4 bases, with 12 bases left between them. Here the CDR3 reads CSAREPSLGETQYF. The CDR3 DNA sequence: TGCAGTGCTAGAGAGCCTAGCTTAGGAGAGACCCAGTACTTC.

In this sample, this clonotype turned up many times. This chain connects TRBV5-1 to TRBJ2-1; TRBD2 aligns across 12 bases. The CDR3 totals 18 residues. Unmatched junction bases numbered 4, after V lost 0 bases and J lost 0 bases. CDR1 and CDR2 (germline): SGHRS, YFSETQ. The CDR3 DNA follows: TGCGCCAGCAGCTTGGCACTAGCGGGGGGCTTCTCCTACAATGAGCAGTTCTTC. Translation: CASSLALAGGFSYNEQFF. The full variable domain, completed using reference TRBV5-1 and TRBJ2-1, is KAGVTQTPRYLIKTRGQQVTLSCSPISGHRSVSWYQQTPGQGLQFLFEYFSETQRNKGNFPGRFSGRQFSNSRSEMNVSTLELGDSALYLCASSLALAGGFSYNEQFFGPGTRLTVL.

This clonotype was counted many times. This chain connects TRBV2 to TRBJ2-5; 11 nucleotides align to TRBD2. The CDR3 totals 17 residues. Per germline, CDR1 SNHLY and CDR2 FYNNEI. V dropped 4 bases and J dropped 1; count of bases not matched to a gene: 8. The CDR3 region is CASSGDPGLAAQETQYF. In nucleotides, the CDR3 is TGTGCCAGCAGTGGGGACCCGGGACTAGCGGCCCAAGAGACCCAGTACTTC.

This clonotype was found many times. This chain connects TRBV12-3 or TRBV12-4 to TRBJ2-7; TRBD2 agrees at 7 bases. The CDR3 extends over 13 amino acids. Losses at the gene ends were 4 bases for V and 4 bases for J; bases not matched to a gene: 4. CDR3 DNA: TGTGCCAGCAGTTATAGGGGACTATACGAGCAGTACTTC. This sequence encodes CASSYRGLYEQYF.

The rearrangement links TRBV19 to TRBJ2-2; possibly TRBD2 for D (5 bases). This CDR3 has 14 amino acids. Trimming removed 6 bases at V and 6 bases at J, with 14 bases between. The germline gives CDR1 LNHDA, CDR2 SQIVND (reference sequence). The CDR3 bases are TGTGCCAGTAGGAGGCGGGCAAACGCCGGGGAGCTGTTTTTT. Translated: CASRRRANAGELFF.

This clonotype was counted at least ten times. This chain connects TRBV4-2 to TRBJ2-7; 7 nucleotides line up with TRBD2. The CDR3 loop spans 15 amino acids. The V segment lost 1 base and the J segment 2 bases; nucleotides outside the gene matches: 5. Germline V gene data show CDR1 as LGHNA and CDR2 as YNFKEQ. The CDR3 region has the DNA TGTGCCAGCAGCCAAGGGGGGAGGGGCACCTACGAGCAGTACTTC. This codes for CASSQGGRGTYEQYF.

The chain has TRBV18 and TRBJ1-1; a possible D gene is TRBD1 (5 bases). Germline V gene data show CDR1 as KGHSH and CDR2 as LQKENI. V dropped 5 bases and J dropped 7 bases, with 23 bases sitting between them. CDR3 length equals 16 residues. DNA for the CDR3: TGTGCCAGCTCAACGGGACGCCTCCCGAGTGTAGGTGAAGCTTTCTTT. This codes for CASSTGRLPSVGEAFF. Together with reference TRBV18 and TRBJ1-1, the CDR3 gives the full variable domain: NAGVMQNPRHLVRRRGQEARLRCSPMKGHSHVYWYRQLPEEGLKFMVYLQKENIIDESGMPKERFSAEFPKEGPSILRIQQVVRGDSAAYFCASSTGRLPSVGEAFFGQGTRLTVV.

This clonotype was recorded many times. The genes are TRBV20-1 and TRBJ1-1, with D perhaps matching TRBD1 (5 bases). This CDR3 comprises 14 residues. Trimming took off 1 base at V and 1 base at J, with 10 bases between the two ends. From germline, CDR1 is DFQATT and CDR2 SNEGSKA (reference sequence). The DNA for the CDR3 is TGCAGTGCTAGAGGTGACACAGGGAACACTGAAGCTTTCTTT. It is translated as CSARGDTGNTEAFF.

The V gene is TRBV19, the J gene TRBJ1-6, with D uncertain. This CDR3 is 14 amino acids long. Between the trimmed V and J ends, which lost 7 bases and 8 bases, there was a span of 15 bases. Germline V CDR1 and CDR2: LNHDA, SQIVND (reference sequence). In nucleotides, the CDR3 is TGTGCCAGTACATCCGGATATTCGGATTCACCCCTCCACTTT. Its translation: CASTSGYSDSPLHF.

This clonotype was counted many times. V is TRBV9 and J is TRBJ2-5; TRBD1 or TRBD2 may be the D gene (5 bases each). CDR1 SGDLS and CDR2 YYNGEE come from the germline V gene. Trimming removed 0 bases at V and 0 bases at J, with 18 bases between. The CDR3 is 18 residues long. The CDR3 nucleotides are TGTGCCAGCAGCGTAGGAGAGGGCTCGACAGCCAACCAAGAGACCCAGTACTTC. Translation: CASSVGEGSTANQETQYF.

This clonotype was counted many times. The CDR3 coding sequence is TGTGCCAGCAGCTCCCCCACTGTGCGTACGCAGTATTTT. Translated: CASSSPTVRTQYF. The rearrangement uses TRBV7-8 and TRBJ2-3; D uncertain. This CDR3 has 13 amino acids. Germline-derived CDR1 and CDR2 are SGHVS and FQNEAQ. Deletions cut 4 bases from V and 8 bases from J, with 13 bases between.

Points on this clonotype: A single base separates this from a much larger clone, so it may be a read error. V and J are TRBV5-1 and TRBJ1-1; no clear D. The CDR3 loop spans 12 amino acids. V lost 3 bases and J lost 7, with 10 bases in between. The germline CDR1 and CDR2 sequences are SGHRS and YFSETQ. The DNA for the CDR3 is TGCGCCAGCAGCTCTCCAAGATATGAAGCTTTCTTT. It yields the protein CASSSPRYEAFF.

This clonotype was picked up a small number of times. The chain uses TRBV6-2 or TRBV6-3 and TRBJ2-7; the D gene is possibly TRBD1 (6 bases). This CDR3 has 16 residues. Trimming removed 2 bases from V and 5 bases from J, with 19 bases in between. The germline CDR1 and CDR2 sequences are MNHEY and SVGEGT. The chain's CDR3 is CASSYITVSGANEQYV. CDR3 DNA: TGTGCCAGCAGTTACATTACCGTGTCAGGGGCCAACGAGCAGTACGTC.

This clonotype occurred many times. This chain uses TRBV12-3 or TRBV12-4 with TRBJ1-1; unclear D gene. This CDR3 region has 13 residues. Trimming took off 2 bases at V and 4 bases at J, with 8 bases between the two ends. The CDR3 nucleotides read TGTGCCAGCAGTTTATCCGGGAGCACTGAAGCTTTCTTT. Translating gives CASSLSGSTEAFF.

V usage is TRBV20-1 and J usage is TRBJ1-4; 8 positions match TRBD1. V dropped 5 bases and J dropped 8; count of bases not matched to a gene: 7. CDR1 DFQATT and CDR2 SNEGSKA come from the germline V gene (reference sequence). This CDR3 is built from 13 residues. In DNA, the CDR3 is TGCAGTGCTGAGACAGGGGTGGGCGAAAAACTGTTTTTT. Translation gives CSAETGVGEKLFF.